This section outlines one T cell receptor (beta chain) sequence together with its context. This record belongs to a study of shared clonotypes between healthy human individuals. In the naive CD8 group, cells lacked CD45RO and were positively selected for CCR7, so terminally differentiated effector memory CD45RA+ cells were left out. The assay was carried out at the deep level. Some clones are missing from TCRdb's copy, which holds only in-frame ones; the method was immunoSEQ multiplex PCR. The sample contains 600,000 or so clones, roughly 96% of which appear only once. The clonotype comes from a woman in her 30s in good health. Source material: naive CD8+ T cells sorted from blood.

CDR3 nucleotides: TGTGCCAGCAGTCCTGGTCTAGCGGGACTCGCCTACGAGCAGTACTTC. Amino acid sequence: CASSPGLAGLAYEQYF. This chain links TRBV14 with TRBJ2-7, with 9 bases that match TRBD2. Germline trimming cut 6 bases from V and 2 bases from J; bases unmatched to any gene: 11. The CDR3 runs 16 residues. Germline V gene data show CDR1 as SGHDN and CDR2 as FVKESK. The whole variable domain, remainder taken from reference TRBV14 and TRBJ2-7, is EAGVTQFPSHSVIEKGQTVTLRCDPISGHDNLYWYRRVMGKEIKFLLHFVKESKQDESGMPNNRFLAERTGGTYSTLKVQPAELEDSGVYFCASSPGLAGLAYEQYFGPGTRLTVT.